This T cell receptor (beta chain) comes out of a study of read filtering for tumor transcriptome and immune sequencing. Many counts were recorded for this clonotype. This library used 300 to 500 ng RNA and molecular barcoded adaptors spanning alpha/delta and beta/gamma chains. TCRdb re-analysed the reads in MiXCR, keeping a single row per CDR3 protein. The profile shows approximately 25,000 distinct CDR3 sequences, about 15% of them singletons. The CDR3 extends over 16 amino acids. V shed 2 bases and J 2 bases; nucleotides not matched to a gene: 9. The germline gives CDR1 LGHNA, CDR2 YNFKEQ. The TCR was taken from a donor at least 40 years old with multiple myeloma. The rearrangement joins TRBV4-2 to TRBJ2-7; 7 nucleotides align to TRBD2. Sequencing was carried out using a population of CD138-negative cells sorted from bone marrow. CDR3 nucleotides: TGTGCCAGCAGCCAACCTAGTGGACTAGGGGCCTACGAGCAGTACTTC. This translates into CASSQPSGLGAYEQYF.